Below are 27 T cell receptor beta chains sequenced from a single sample in a study of T cells in Graves' hyperthyroidism and ophthalmopathy. RNA transcripts were the template for amplifying TCR beta CDR3 regions. Carried out on the TCR CDR3, a first-round RT-PCR used the HTBI primer set. MiXCR, run by TCRdb on the multiplex PCR reads, gives a single entry per CDR3 protein. The sample carries about 130,000 distinct CDR3 sequences, around 20% recorded once. Sequenced sample: blood. The receptors come from a woman aged 50 to 60 with Graves' hyperthyroidism that later progressed to Graves' ophthalmopathy.

This chain uses TRBV6-5 with TRBJ2-7; 11 bases are a match to TRBD2. Unmatched junction bases numbered 3, after V lost 2 bases and J lost 3 bases. The CDR3 consists of 15 residues. CDR1 is MNHEY and CDR2 is SVGAGI in the germline V gene. CDR3 sequence (DNA): TGTGCCAGCAGTTACCAGACTAGCGGGAACTACGAGCAGTACTTC. Encoded protein: CASSYQTSGNYEQYF.

This clonotype was detected a few times. A much larger clonotype is one base distant, so this may be a read error. The V gene is TRBV2, the J gene TRBJ2-7, with 7 bases fitting TRBD1. The CDR3 consists of 14 residues. V was pared by 6 bases and J by 9 bases, with 14 bases of the junction left unmatched. Germline V lookup: CDR1 SNHLY, CDR2 FYNNEI. The CDR3 sequence is CASSLQGRLSGQYF. The CDR3 region has the DNA TGTGCCAGCAGCCTACAGGGGAGATTGAGCGGGCAGTACTTC. The full variable domain, with the rest looked up from reference TRBV2 and TRBJ2-7, is EPEVTQTPSHQVTQMGQEVILRCVPISNHLYFYWYRQILGQKVEFLVSFYNNEISEKSEIFDDQFSVERPDGSNFTLKIRSTKLEDSAMYFCASSLQGRLSGQYFGPGTRLTVT.

Ten or more counts support this clonotype. V gene TRBV5-1 combines with J gene TRBJ2-1, with D unresolved. The CDR3 consists of 13 residues. Trimming took off 0 bases at V and 6 bases at J, with 7 bases between the two ends. From germline, CDR1 is SGHRS and CDR2 YFSETQ. CDR3 DNA: TGCGCCAGCAGCTTGGGGGTGGGCAATGAGCAGTTCTTC. Translating it yields CASSLGVGNEQFF.

This clonotype was observed many times. The chain links TRBV6-1 to TRBJ2-2; 10 nucleotides line up with TRBD1. CDR3 length: 16 amino acids. With 1 base clipped from V and 3 bases from J, the junction kept 2 bases outside the gene matches. The germline V gene encodes CDR1 MNHNS and CDR2 SASEGT. CDR3 coding DNA: TGTGCCAGCAGTGAAGGGACAGGGGGTTACACCGGGGAGCTGTTTTTT. Translation: CASSEGTGGYTGELFF.

In its sample, this clonotype was seen many times. The chain combines TRBV10-3 with TRBJ1-2, with D possibly TRBD1 on 6 matching bases. V was shortened by 3 bases and J by 8 bases, with 16 bases between the two germline ends. The germline CDR1 and CDR2 sequences are ENHRY and SYGVKD. CDR3 length equals 14 residues. The CDR3 region is CAISDPTGLGGYTF. The CDR3 coding sequence is TGTGCCATCAGTGATCCCACAGGGCTCGGAGGCTACACCTTC.

This clonotype was found many times. This sequence joins TRBV27 and TRBJ1-5, with D perhaps matching TRBD1 (6 bases). The CDR3 sequence is 15 residues long. Trimming removed 3 bases at V and 5 bases at J, with 14 bases between. The germline V gene encodes CDR1 MNHEY and CDR2 SMNVEV (reference sequence). The CDR3 region has the DNA TGTGCCAGCAGTTTTCAGGGGCATTTGGATCAGCCCCAGCATTTT. Translation: CASSFQGHLDQPQHF.

On this clonotype: One junction end disagrees with the germline gene, perhaps due to a read error. The gene calls are TRBV6-4 and TRBJ1-1, with 7 bases aligning to TRBD1. CDR1 and CDR2 (germline): MRHNA, SNTAGT. The CDR3 is 17 residues long. The CDR3 DNA sequence: TGTGCCAGCAGTTACTCGGTCCCCCCAGGGGGAGGAACTGAAGCTTTCTTT. Amino acids: CASSYSVPPGGGTEAFF.

This clonotype was observed many times. The rearrangement joins TRBV19 to TRBJ1-6; a possible D gene is TRBD1 (5 bases). This CDR3 contains 14 residues. Trimming shortened V by 7 bases and J by 9 bases, and 16 bases separated the two germline ends. Germline lookup yields CDR1 LNHDA and CDR2 SQIVND (reference sequence). The CDR3 DNA reads TGTGCCAGTATGCTGCCGGGGGTTGGTTCACCCCTCCACTTT. This encodes CASMLPGVGSPLHF.

This clonotype was seen at least ten times. The J gene is TRBJ1-1, the V gene TRBV11-2; D uncertain. CDR1 SGHAT and CDR2 FQNNGV come from the germline V gene. Trimming removed 3 bases from V and 4 bases from J, with 12 bases in between. The CDR3 contains 14 residues. The CDR3 sequence: CASSFSGRSTEAFF. CDR3 sequence (DNA): TGTGCCAGCAGCTTCTCCGGCCGTAGCACTGAAGCTTTCTTT.

This clonotype has just a few counts. The rearrangement joins TRBV5-1 to TRBJ2-1; TRBD2 might be the D (6 bases). The ends were cut back, 7 bases at V and 13 bases at J, with 18 bases in the middle. The V gene's germline CDR1 is SGHRS and CDR2 YFSETQ. The CDR3 contains 12 residues. The CDR3 region has the DNA TGCGCCAGCGGCTACGCGGGAAGGGAACAGTTCTTC. Protein: CASGYAGREQFF. Variable domain in full (rest from reference TRBV5-1 and TRBJ2-1): KAGVTQTPRYLIKTRGQQVTLSCSPISGHRSVSWYQQTPGQGLQFLFEYFSETQRNKGNFPGRFSGRQFSNSRSEMNVSTLELGDSALYLCASGYAGREQFFGPGTRLTVL.

CDR3 nucleotide sequence: TGTGCCAGCAGCTTGATACCCGGCTCCTACAATGAGCAGTTCTTC. As protein: CASSLIPGSYNEQFF. This chain connects TRBV5-5 to TRBJ2-1; D is uncertain. Trimming cost V 1 base and J 0 bases, with 8 bases left between them. Germline CDR1 SGHKS, CDR2 YYEKEE (reference sequence). The CDR3 loop spans 15 amino acids.

There are a few counts of this clonotype. The chain recombines TRBV29-1 with TRBJ1-1; 7 positions agree with TRBD1. Germline CDR1 SQVTM, CDR2 ANQGSEA. The CDR3 is made up of 10 amino acids. The CDR3 protein is CLQGYTEAFF. The CDR3 DNA reads as TGCCTACAGGGGTACACTGAAGCTTTCTTT.

This clonotype was seen at least ten times. The CDR3 DNA sequence: TGCAGTGCTATCGGGCAGGGAGGTGAAAAACTGTTTTTT. It translates to CSAIGQGGEKLFF. This chain joins TRBV20-1 and TRBJ1-4, with a possible D match to TRBD1 (5 bases). Trimming took off 4 bases at V and 7 bases at J, with 13 bases between the two ends. This CDR3 has 13 amino acids. Per the germline V gene, CDR1 is DFQATT and CDR2 is SNEGSKA (reference sequence).

This clonotype has ten or more counts. A read error may account for a junction end that differs from germline. CDR3 nucleotide sequence: TGTGCCAGCAGCGGAGGACAGGAGAATCTGCCCCAGCATTTT. This sequence encodes CASSGGQENLPQHF. The V gene is TRBV2, the J gene TRBJ1-5; TRBD1 aligns across 7 bases. This CDR3 spans 14 amino acids. The V gene's germline CDR1 is SNHLY and CDR2 FYNNEI.

The table lists this clonotype with a few counts. The J gene is TRBJ1-6, the V gene TRBV20-1; D may be TRBD1 (5 bases). Germline CDR1 DFQATT, CDR2 SNEGSKA (reference sequence). V lost 3 bases and J lost 9, with 12 bases in between. This CDR3 region has 13 residues. The CDR3 spells CSASQGISSPLHF. CDR3 DNA: TGCAGTGCTAGTCAGGGAATAAGTTCACCCCTCCACTTT.

For this clonotype: Relative to the germline gene, one junction end is altered; a read error may explain this. The chain joins TRBV20-1 to TRBJ2-7; TRBD2 matches at 7 bases. The length of the CDR3 is 16 residues. Per the germline V gene, CDR1 is DFQATT and CDR2 is SNEGSKA (reference sequence). CDR3 amino acids: CNARDAPSGRSYEQYF. The CDR3 nucleotides read TGCAATGCTAGAGATGCCCCTAGCGGTCGCTCCTACGAGCAGTACTTC.

V usage is TRBV27 and J usage is TRBJ2-3; 7 bases agree with TRBD2. In germline, CDR1 is MNHEY, CDR2 SMNVEV (reference sequence). The CDR3 contains 12 residues. V shed 2 bases, J shed 11 bases, and the junction held 4 bases outside the gene matches. CDR3 coding DNA: TGTGCCAGCAGTTTAGGTGGCGGGAGGCAGTATTTT. This codes for CASSLGGGRQYF.

This clonotype has just a few counts. At one boundary the junction diverges from the germline segment, which might be a read error. The chain joins TRBV7-2 to TRBJ2-1, with 11 bases fitting TRBD2. Germline CDR1 SGHTA, CDR2 FQGNSA. The CDR3 runs 17 residues. The CDR3 protein is CASSPYTSGSSYNEQFF. The CDR3 nucleotides are TGCGCCAGCAGCCCATACACTAGCGGGAGTTCCTACAATGAGCAGTTCTTC.

This clonotype was observed a handful of times. The chain uses TRBV11-1 and TRBJ2-3, with D possibly TRBD2 on 6 matching bases. CDR1 SGHAT and CDR2 FQDESV come from the germline V gene (reference sequence). The CDR3 runs 18 residues. V lost 6 bases and J 0 bases, leaving 22 bases between the germline ends. CDR3 in amino acids: CASRPLPGIAASTDTQYF. The CDR3, as DNA: TGTGCCAGCAGACCGCTCCCTGGCATAGCGGCTAGCACAGATACGCAGTATTTT.

This clonotype was detected ten times or more. The chain links TRBV5-5 to TRBJ2-2; D not resolved. V lost 5 bases and J lost 3, with 5 bases in between. CDR3 length equals 12 residues. CDR1 SGHKS and CDR2 YYEKEE come from the germline V gene (reference sequence). CDR3 in amino acids: CASSTHTGELFF. The CDR3 bases are TGTGCCAGCAGTACTCACACCGGGGAGCTGTTTTTT.

The table lists this clonotype with many counts. This chain joins TRBV5-5 and TRBJ2-2, with unresolved D. Trimming shortened V by 0 bases and J by 1 base, and 13 bases separated the two germline ends. Looked up from germline, CDR1 is SGHKS and CDR2 is YYEKEE (reference sequence). This CDR3 has 17 residues. For the CDR3, the DNA is TGTGCCAGCAGCTTGGGGCCCCTATGGCTGAACACCGGGGAGCTGTTTTTT. Protein: CASSLGPLWLNTGELFF. Drawing the rest from reference TRBV5-5 and TRBJ2-2, the complete variable domain is DAGVTQSPTHLIKTRGQQVTLRCSPISGHKSVSWYQQVLGQGPQFIFQYYEKEERGRGNFPDRFSARQFPNYSSELNVNALLLGDSALYLCASSLGPLWLNTGELFFGEGSRLTVL.

The chain has TRBV5-5 and TRBJ2-5; D not resolved. Trimming took off 1 base at V and 1 base at J, with 5 bases between the two ends. The CDR3 is 13 residues long. The germline CDR1 and CDR2 sequences are SGHKS and YYEKEE (reference sequence). CDR3 sequence reads: CASSLLGQETQYF. CDR3 bases: TGTGCCAGCAGCTTGCTAGGCCAAGAGACCCAGTACTTC.

The gene calls are TRBV9 and TRBJ2-5; perhaps TRBD1 as D (6 bases). CDR1 and CDR2 from the germline V gene are SGDLS and YYNGEE. The CDR3 covers 16 residues. V gave up 0 bases and J gave up 5 bases, with 17 bases separating them. CDR3: CASSVGPTWGRETQYF. The CDR3 nucleotides are TGTGCCAGCAGCGTAGGGCCGACATGGGGGCGCGAGACCCAGTACTTC. The whole variable domain, filled in from reference TRBV9 and TRBJ2-5, reads DSGVTQTPKHLITATGQRVTLRCSPRSGDLSVYWYQQSLDQGLQFLIQYYNGEERAKGNILERFSAQQFPDLHSELNLSSLELGDSALYFCASSVGPTWGRETQYFGPGTRLLVL.

The chain combines TRBV28 with TRBJ2-7, with 7 bases that match TRBD1. The CDR3 is 15 amino acids. CDR1 MDHEN and CDR2 SYDVKM come from the germline V gene. Germline trimming cut 6 bases from V and 3 bases from J; bases unmatched to any gene: 11. The DNA for the CDR3 is TGTGCCAGCAGAACTCCGGGACAGTCACTCTACGAGCAGTACTTC. It translates to CASRTPGQSLYEQYF.

This clonotype appeared a few times. The J gene is TRBJ2-1, the V gene TRBV7-3; 9 positions match TRBD1. The CDR3 has 14 residues. CDR1 and CDR2 (germline): SGHTA, FQGTGA. V shed 3 bases and J 8 bases; nucleotides not matched to a gene: 5. Here the CDR3 reads CASSFTGGVDEQFF. CDR3 nucleotide sequence: TGTGCCAGCAGCTTCACAGGGGGCGTGGATGAGCAGTTCTTC.

The gene calls are TRBV6-2 or TRBV6-3 and TRBJ1-2; TRBD1 matches at 7 bases. The germline V gene encodes CDR1 MNHEY and CDR2 SVGEGT. V shed 7 bases and J 2 bases; nucleotides not matched to a gene: 10. The CDR3 is made up of 15 amino acids. For the CDR3, the DNA is TGTGCCAGCACTAAAGAGGGCAGGGGGAACTATGGCTACACCTTC. Its translation: CASTKEGRGNYGYTF.

Ten or more counts support this clonotype. The chain employs TRBV5-1 and TRBJ2-5; TRBD2 matches 10 bases. The CDR3 consists of 15 residues. Germline CDR1 SGHRS, CDR2 YFSETQ. J was trimmed by 4 bases and V by 4 bases; bases with no gene match: 7. The CDR3 DNA sequence: TGCGCCAGCAGCAACGGACTAGCGGAGATAGAGACCCAGTACTTC. It codes for CASSNGLAEIETQYF.